A selection of T cell receptor beta chains follows, all from one sample in a study of beta chain features in type 1 diabetes. Assay: immunoSEQ multiplex PCR; the TCRdb copy retains only in-frame clones and omits some. Of under 300,000 clones listed, 9.5% to 13% were seen once; the top ten hold about 0.018%. The specimen was naive CD4+ T cells from blood. The receptors shown here come from a man aged 30 to 39 with type 1 diabetes. CDR3s include the opening cysteine and the closing phenylalanine or tryptophan.

V gene	J gene	CDR3 length	CDR3 protein
TRBV19	TRBJ1-5	16	CASSIRRRDDNQPQHF
TRBV2	TRBJ1-2	14	CASGRGGANYGYTF
TRBV6-5	TRBJ1-5	15	CASSTYAGDGQPQHF
TRBV4-1	TRBJ2-5	15	CASRRQELLQETQYF
TRBV6-6	TRBJ2-1	14	CASSPREWHNEQFF
TRBV5-4	TRBJ2-3	15	CASSPGLAGTDTQYF
TRBV10-3	TRBJ2-1	14	CAISERGSDNEQFF
TRBV9	TRBJ2-7	14	CASSVGPGEYEQYF
TRBV5-1	TRBJ2-1	18	CASSLAALRTSVNNEQFF
TRBV7-2	TRBJ1-1	14	CASSQDIQNTEAFF
TRBV10-3	TRBJ2-5	12	CAISVNQETQYF
TRBV6-5	TRBJ2-2	13	CASREQGTGELFF
TRBV7-9	TRBJ2-3	15	CASSPNGEGADTQYF
TRBV7-2	TRBJ2-5	14	CASSLLRGQETQYF
TRBV5-6	TRBJ2-5	16	CASSLGLATAQETQYF
TRBV7-2	TRBJ2-2	15	CASSARTSGGGELFF
TRBV28	TRBJ2-3	14	CASSPGGPRGTQYF
TRBV10-3	TRBJ1-5	16	CAISESLDRGNQPQHF
TRBV7-2	TRBJ1-2	14	CASSPATGIGGYTF
TRBV28	TRBJ2-7	16	CASSLSFRRQGDEQYF
TRBV7-9	TRBJ2-7	13	CASSSGQYLEQYF
TRBV7-2	TRBJ1-5	14	CASSHRQGDQPQHF
TRBV7-2	TRBJ2-1	15	CASSQGSSGGDEQFF
TRBV30	TRBJ2-3	13	CAWNRQGADTQYF
TRBV4-3	TRBJ1-3	15	CASSQEQGSGNTIYF
TRBV7-9	TRBJ1-6	15	CASSPGQGGYSPLHF